This TCR beta chain was captured in a study of blood T cell repertoires in COVID-19. Study overall: Sites in the United States, Italy and Spain provided acute and convalescent COVID-19 samples. In each case, the material was cDNA or gDNA derived from T cells, B-cell-depleted T cells, or PBMCs.

Under the authors' procedure: Estimation of nucleated cell counts was performed using reference gene primer amplification. Profiling relied on immunoSEQ multiplex PCR, and the TCRdb table lists in-frame clones only, not all of them. V and J calls and clone size are as listed in that table; D and trimming were resolved from the DNA. The sample lists roughly 280,000 clones, 70% to 90% occurring once. The CDR3 is 14 residues long. The germline V gene has CDR1 MNHEY and CDR2 SMNVEV (reference sequence). The germline V and J ends were trimmed by 2 bases and 7 bases, with 11 bases remaining between them. The sequence was collected from a woman between 65 and 79 years old with acute or convalescent COVID-19. The J gene is TRBJ1-4, the V gene TRBV27; tentatively, D is TRBD1 (5 bases). Sequencing input: peripheral blood. The CDR3 coding sequence is TGTGCCAGCAGTTTACAGGGTCCGGGTGAAAAACTGTTTTTT. The encoded protein is CASSLQGPGEKLFF.